Given below is one T cell receptor beta chain in context. Its cognate antigen is unknown. The data stem from a study of cytomegalovirus exposure and HLA in healthy donors. Study observations and caveats: Sequencing depth across donors, presence/absence analyses assumed, was roughly uniform.

Trimming stripped 2 bases from V and 13 bases from J, with 14 bases between. Germline-derived CDR1 and CDR2 are SNHLY and FYNNEI. This CDR3 has 12 residues. The PCR was carried out with 60 Vbeta primers and 13 Jbeta primers. Libraries were prepared by immunoSEQ multiplex PCR; TCRdb keeps only in-frame clonotypes and omits some of them. The sample has 200,000 to 250,000 clones, around nine tenths seen once; the top ten hold approximately 1%. The source material was PBMCs. This receptor was identified in a woman younger than 35 in good health and CMV-seronegative. The rearrangement joins TRBV2 to TRBJ2-5, with a possible D match to TRBD1 (5 bases). CDR3 in amino acids: CASSESRGNRYF. In DNA form, the CDR3 reads TGTGCCAGCAGTGAAAGTAGGGGCAACCGGTACTTC. Full variable domain (rest looked up from reference TRBV2 and TRBJ2-5): EPEVTQTPSHQVTQMGQEVILRCVPISNHLYFYWYRQILGQKVEFLVSFYNNEISEKSEIFDDQFSVERPDGSNFTLKIRSTKLEDSAMYFCASSESRGNRYFGPGTRLLVL.